This TCR beta chain was sequenced during a study of blood T cell repertoires in COVID-19. About the study: Samples representing acute and convalescent COVID-19 were sourced from the United States, Italy and Spain.

Germline assignment: CDR1 LNHNV and CDR2 YYDKDF (reference sequence). There are 15 residues in the CDR3. V dropped 6 bases and J dropped 2; count of bases not matched to a gene: 5. Clones were sequenced by immunoSEQ multiplex PCR, and TCRdb holds only the in-frame ones, with some missing. This table holds around 150,000 clones, about 87% found once. Those enrolled in Seattle joined during active infection and were followed longitudinally afterward. Specimen: peripheral blood. The receptor's source is a human donor with COVID-19, enrolled during active disease. The donor label of this sample is uncertain. V is TRBV15 and J is TRBJ1-3; TRBD1 matches 9 bases. CDR3 sequence reads: CATSRDRATGNTIYF. DNA for the CDR3: TGTGCCACCAGTCGGGACAGGGCTACTGGAAACACCATATATTTT.